The clone carrying this T cell receptor (beta chain) has only a few counts. What it binds is not known. The CDR3 spans 15 residues. CDR1 MNHEY and CDR2 SMNVEV come from the germline V gene (reference sequence). With V trimmed by 8 bases and J by 6 bases, 10 bases remained unmatched. The sample is drawn from a study of T cells after yellow fever vaccination. Across the study: For low cell numbers, libraries were made with SMART-Seq v4 Ultra Low Input. Study-level points and caveats: Contamination of FACS-sorted repertoires by abundant clonotypes from the bulk population could occur.

TCRdb processed the 5' RACE reads anew with MiXCR; each CDR3 protein has one entry. The table includes some 670,000 distinct CDR3 sequences, around an eighth detected once. The source material was PBMCs, sampled on the day of the yellow fever booster vaccination. The source is a man aged 30 to 39 who received the YFV17D yellow fever vaccine. V gene TRBV27 combines with J gene TRBJ2-7, with 13 nucleotides matching TRBD2. As DNA, the CDR3 is TGTGCCAGCCCGGGACTAGCGGGACCTCAGATCGAGCAGTACTTC. The encoded protein is CASPGLAGPQIEQYF.